This is a list of T cell receptor beta chains from one sample in a study of molecular identifiers for immune sequencing clone quantification. TCRdb processed the PCR reads anew with MiXCR; each CDR3 protein has one entry. The sample lists over 550,000 distinct CDR3 sequences, 25% occurring once. The source material was naive CD8+ T cells from blood, with Jurkat cell RNA spiked in. These receptor sequences come from a human donor in good health. Some libraries in this study had Jurkat cell RNA spiked in. The CDR3 runs from the conserved cysteine through the conserved F or W. Each record gives: V gene, J gene, D gene, clone size, CDR3 protein, CDR3 DNA. The D gene is left open where the match is weak. Size is stated for part of the rows, as once, few or many counts, or as a class when the clone is expanded.

v_call: TRBV4-3; j_call: TRBJ2-7; d_call: -; clone_size: -; cdr3_aa: CASSEALTGPYEQYF; cdr3_nt: TGCGCCAGCAGCGAAGCCCTTACAGGGCCCTACGAGCAGTACTTC
v_call: TRBV4-3; j_call: TRBJ2-7; d_call: -; clone_size: many; cdr3_aa: CASSHGVSSYEQYF; cdr3_nt: TGCGCCAGCAGCCACGGGGTTAGCTCCTACGAGCAGTACTTC
v_call: TRBV29-1; j_call: TRBJ2-1; d_call: -; clone_size: -; cdr3_aa: CSVDLMDRNEQFF; cdr3_nt: TGCAGCGTTGATTTAATGGATAGAAATGAGCAGTTCTTC
v_call: TRBV12-3/TRBV12-4; j_call: TRBJ2-7; d_call: -; clone_size: many; cdr3_aa: CASRGLATGEQYF; cdr3_nt: TGTGCCAGCAGGGGACTGGCTACGGGGGAGCAGTACTTC
v_call: TRBV27; j_call: TRBJ2-3; d_call: TRBD2; clone_size: few; cdr3_aa: CASRRGLAGDTQYF; cdr3_nt: TGTGCCAGCAGAAGGGGACTAGCGGGGGATACGCAGTATTTT
v_call: TRBV4-1; j_call: TRBJ2-3; d_call: -; clone_size: -; cdr3_aa: CAGSQSGGAGITDTQYF; cdr3_nt: TGCGCCGGCAGCCAGTCTGGAGGGGCGGGGATAACAGATACGCAGTATTTT
v_call: TRBV19; j_call: TRBJ2-7; d_call: -; clone_size: few; cdr3_aa: CASSIDERHSYEQYF; cdr3_nt: TGTGCCAGTAGTATAGACGAGAGACACTCCTACGAGCAGTACTTC
v_call: TRBV7-6; j_call: TRBJ2-1; d_call: TRBD2; clone_size: many; cdr3_aa: CASRMGLAGDEQFF; cdr3_nt: TGTGCCAGCAGGATGGGACTAGCTGGGGATGAGCAGTTCTTC
v_call: TRBV5-6; j_call: TRBJ1-2; d_call: -; clone_size: many; cdr3_aa: CASSRDAAYGYTF; cdr3_nt: TGTGCCAGCAGCCGGGACGCAGCCTATGGCTACACCTTC
v_call: TRBV5-6; j_call: TRBJ2-2; d_call: -; clone_size: many; cdr3_aa: CASSLGSSGNTGELFF; cdr3_nt: TGTGCCAGCAGCTTGGGTTCTTCAGGGAACACCGGGGAGCTGTTTTTT
v_call: TRBV5-4; j_call: TRBJ2-5; d_call: -; clone_size: -; cdr3_aa: CASSWGRNLETLYF; cdr3_nt: TGTGCCAGCAGCTGGGGGCGTAATCTGGAGACCCTGTACTTC
v_call: TRBV12-3/TRBV12-4; j_call: TRBJ2-3; d_call: TRBD1; clone_size: few; cdr3_aa: CASSLTRTGATDTQYF; cdr3_nt: TGTGCCAGCAGTCTCACTCGGACAGGGGCCACAGATACGCAGTATTTT
v_call: TRBV5-3; j_call: TRBJ1-2; d_call: -; clone_size: -; cdr3_aa: CASSLDSGYYGYTF; cdr3_nt: TGTGCCAGCAGCTTGGATTCAGGATACTATGGCTACACCTTC
v_call: TRBV6-5; j_call: TRBJ1-1; d_call: -; clone_size: -; cdr3_aa: CASSPLGQEAFF; cdr3_nt: TGTGCCAGCAGCCCGTTAGGGCAGGAGGCTTTCTTT
v_call: TRBV11-2; j_call: TRBJ2-1; d_call: TRBD2; clone_size: few; cdr3_aa: CASSLFFPPGRGDNEQFF; cdr3_nt: TGTGCCAGCAGCTTATTCTTTCCCCCCGGGAGGGGAGACAATGAGCAGTTCTTC
v_call: TRBV11-2; j_call: TRBJ2-7; d_call: TRBD1; clone_size: -; cdr3_aa: CASRRDSLEQYF; cdr3_nt: TGTGCCAGCAGACGGGACAGTCTCGAGCAGTACTTC
v_call: TRBV20-1; j_call: TRBJ2-4; d_call: -; clone_size: many; cdr3_aa: CSAADYRNIQYF; cdr3_nt: TGCAGTGCTGCGGATTATCGGAACATTCAGTACTTC
v_call: TRBV6-5; j_call: TRBJ2-1; d_call: -; clone_size: -; cdr3_aa: CASSGQLSSYNEQFF; cdr3_nt: TGTGCCAGCAGTGGACAGCTCAGCTCCTACAATGAGCAGTTCTTC
v_call: TRBV7-8; j_call: TRBJ2-2; d_call: -; clone_size: few; cdr3_aa: CASSFGDAGELFF; cdr3_nt: TGTGCCAGCAGCTTTGGGGATGCCGGGGAGCTGTTTTTT
v_call: TRBV5-4; j_call: TRBJ2-3; d_call: TRBD2; clone_size: many; cdr3_aa: CASFTLAGSSTDTQYF; cdr3_nt: TGTGCCAGCTTCACCCTAGCGGGATCTAGCACAGATACGCAGTATTTT
v_call: TRBV7-2; j_call: TRBJ2-3; d_call: TRBD2; clone_size: many; cdr3_aa: CASSLAKSVAGSTDTQYF; cdr3_nt: TGTGCCAGCAGCTTAGCGAAATCAGTAGCGGGAAGCACAGATACGCAGTATTTT
v_call: TRBV19; j_call: TRBJ2-7; d_call: TRBD1; clone_size: few; cdr3_aa: CASSTLTGAAYEQYF; cdr3_nt: TGTGCCAGTAGTACCCTGACAGGGGCCGCCTACGAGCAGTACTTC
v_call: TRBV6-1; j_call: TRBJ1-6; d_call: -; clone_size: few; cdr3_aa: CASWATVNYNSPLHF; cdr3_nt: TGTGCCAGCTGGGCCACGGTAAACTATAATTCACCCCTCCACTTT
v_call: TRBV6-5; j_call: TRBJ1-1; d_call: TRBD1; clone_size: many; cdr3_aa: CASSHGPTGDTEAFF; cdr3_nt: TGTGCCAGCAGCCACGGTCCGACAGGGGACACTGAAGCTTTCTTT
v_call: TRBV4-2; j_call: TRBJ1-2; d_call: TRBD1; clone_size: few; cdr3_aa: CASSDSGTGLGYTF; cdr3_nt: TGTGCCAGCAGCGATTCCGGGACAGGGCTTGGCTACACCTTC
v_call: TRBV6-5; j_call: TRBJ2-7; d_call: -; clone_size: -; cdr3_aa: CASSEGDGPVSYEQYF; cdr3_nt: TGTGCCAGCAGTGAAGGGGACGGTCCCGTTTCCTACGAGCAGTACTTC
v_call: TRBV28; j_call: TRBJ1-1; d_call: -; clone_size: many; cdr3_aa: CASSSPRPQEGMNTEAFF; cdr3_nt: TGTGCCAGCAGTTCCCCAAGACCCCAGGAGGGAATGAACACTGAAGCTTTCTTT
v_call: TRBV7-9; j_call: TRBJ2-2; d_call: TRBD2; clone_size: many; cdr3_aa: CASSSSAGESYAGELFF; cdr3_nt: TGTGCCAGCAGCTCATCCGCGGGGGAGAGTTACGCCGGGGAGCTGTTTTTT